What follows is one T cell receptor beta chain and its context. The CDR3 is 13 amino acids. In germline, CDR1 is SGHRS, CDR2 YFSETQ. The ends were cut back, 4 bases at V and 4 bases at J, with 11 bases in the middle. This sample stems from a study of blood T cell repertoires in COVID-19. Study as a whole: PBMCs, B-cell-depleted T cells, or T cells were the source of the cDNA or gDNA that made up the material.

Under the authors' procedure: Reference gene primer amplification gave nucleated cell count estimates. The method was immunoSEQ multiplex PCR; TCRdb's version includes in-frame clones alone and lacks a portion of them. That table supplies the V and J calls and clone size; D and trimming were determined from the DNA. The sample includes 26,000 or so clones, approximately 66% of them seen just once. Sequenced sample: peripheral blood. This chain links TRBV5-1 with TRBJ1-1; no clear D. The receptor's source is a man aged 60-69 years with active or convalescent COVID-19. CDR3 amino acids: CASSPREATEAFF. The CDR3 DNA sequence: TGCGCCAGCAGCCCGCGGGAAGCCACTGAAGCTTTCTTT.